This T cell receptor (beta chain) was sequenced for a study of breast tumors, draining lymph nodes, adjacent tissues (dated by TCRdb to 2016 to 2018). General notes on the study: In breast cancer patients, the study compared the TCR beta repertoires of tumor, adjacent nontumor tissue and axillary lymph nodes. In human breast cancer, the study set out to evaluate how tumor, surrounding tissue and draining lymph node repertoires relate to one another and whether T cells may move between these sites. Study-wide findings and limitations: Tumor and nontumor tissue repertoires were found to be significantly more similar in luminal-like than in basal-like breast cancer. The data were considered consistent with most tumor T cells being derived from the lymph node and subsequently expanding within tumor tissue. Tumor T-cell repertoires showed less diversity than lymph node repertoires and more diversity than nontumor tissue repertoires, and tumor T-cell repertoires showed preferential V and J gene usage. The conclusion that tumor T cells originate in lymph nodes was presented as consistent with a hypothesis rather than as directly demonstrated.

From its cysteine to its phenylalanine, the CDR3 spans 16 amino acids. Just the 48-base CDR3 DNA is kept, in frame starting at base 1. Compared with germline, V lacks 1 base and J lacks 7 bases; bases without a gene match: 5. Sequences SGHAT (CDR1) and FQNNGV (CDR2) are obtained from the germline V gene. On this clonotype itself: Its antigen is unknown. The sample holds no much larger clone one base away, and base qualities are not on file.

For sequencing, an Illumina HiSeq 2000 was employed. TCR beta chain libraries were generated through multiplex PCR amplification. The amplified TCR beta chain products were analyzed by high-throughput sequencing. TCRdb passed the public sequencing reads through fastp at Q25 and MiXCR, retaining productive beta sequences. One record per CDR3 amino acid sequence lists the most common genes and DNA. The sample records around 50,000 distinct CDR3 sequences, around 23% of which are singletons. 7.5% to 9.5% of the sample is held by the ten biggest clonotypes. Recombination joined TRBV11-2 with TRBJ2-1; TRBD2 aligns with 12 central bases. Specimen: breast tumor tissue. The TCR was taken from a female donor with breast cancer. Some clones in this sample may be carry-over from other donors' samples. The nucleotide sequence reads TGTGCCAGCAGCTTAGGCCCTAGCGGGGGGGGTAATGAGCAGTTCTTC. Its coded protein is CASSLGPSGGGNEQFF.